These T cell receptor beta chains were read from a single sample in a study of technical replicates of blood from a few donors. Method: immunoSEQ multiplex PCR; TCRdb's copy keeps in-frame clones and lacks some. The sample consists of some 73,000 clones, approximately 91% of them appearing once. The sequenced sample consisted of PBMCs. These receptor sequences come from a human donor in good health. Some clones in this sample may be carry-over from other donors' samples. CDR3s include the opening cysteine and the closing phenylalanine or tryptophan. A D gene is named only where the DNA matches it firmly. Clone size is stated in some rows and not others, as once, few, many or a class when expanded.

CDR3: CASSEASVSGNTIYF
DNA: TGTGCCAGCAGTGAAGCGTCCGTCTCTGGAAACACCATATATTTT
V: TRBV6-1
size: .
J: TRBJ1-3
D: .

CDR3: CASSSRPPSYNEQFF
DNA: TGTGCCAGCAGCTCGCGGCCGCCTTCCTACAATGAGCAGTTCTTC
V: TRBV5-4
size: .
J: TRBJ2-1
D: .

CDR3: CASSVREGFRETQYF
DNA: TGTGCCAGCAGCGTTAGGGAGGGTTTCCGGGAGACCCAGTACTTC
V: TRBV9
size: .
J: TRBJ2-5
D: TRBD2

CDR3: CASSSVGTGEYGYTF
DNA: TGTGCCAGCAGCTCCGTAGGGACAGGGGAATATGGCTACACCTTC
V: TRBV7-8
size: .
J: TRBJ1-2
D: TRBD1

CDR3: CSVEAPGQGFYGYTF
DNA: TGCAGCGTTGAAGCTCCGGGACAGGGATTCTATGGCTACACCTTC
V: TRBV29-1
size: .
J: TRBJ1-2
D: TRBD1

CDR3: CASEAAGGRYEQYF
DNA: TGTGCCAGCGAGGCAGCGGGGGGGCGCTACGAGCAGTACTTC
V: TRBV6-6
size: once
J: TRBJ2-7
D: TRBD2

CDR3: CASSGRGTDTQYF
DNA: TGTGCCAGCAGCGGGCGGGGGACAGATACGCAGTATTTT
V: TRBV7-2
size: .
J: TRBJ2-3
D: TRBD2

CDR3: CSVERAGGQETQYF
DNA: TGCAGCGTAGAAAGAGCGGGGGGACAAGAGACCCAGTACTTC
V: TRBV29-1
size: .
J: TRBJ2-5
D: TRBD2

CDR3: CASSLGQALEQYF
DNA: TGCGCCAGCAGCTTGGGACAGGCCTTAGAGCAGTACTTC
V: TRBV5-1
size: .
J: TRBJ2-7
D: .

CDR3: CASSGRTGAGGELFF
DNA: TGTGCCAGTAGTGGACGGACAGGGGCTGGCGGGGAGCTGTTTTTT
V: TRBV19
size: .
J: TRBJ2-2
D: TRBD1

CDR3: CASVLAGGENTGELFF
DNA: TGTGCCAGCGTGCTAGCGGGGGGGGAAAACACCGGGGAGCTGTTTTTT
V: TRBV2
size: .
J: TRBJ2-2
D: TRBD2

CDR3: CASSPRTDQFSGANVLTF
DNA: TGTGCCAGTAGTCCAAGGACAGACCAATTCTCTGGGGCCAACGTCCTGACTTTC
V: TRBV19
size: once
J: TRBJ2-6
D: .

CDR3: CASSQQGLLTGELFF
DNA: TGCGCCAGCAGCCAACAAGGACTTCTCACCGGGGAGCTGTTTTTT
V: TRBV4-1
size: once
J: TRBJ2-2
D: .

CDR3: CASSPRGVTDTQYF
DNA: TGTGCCAGCAGCCCCCGGGGGGTCACAGATACGCAGTATTTT
V: TRBV7-9
size: .
J: TRBJ2-3
D: TRBD2

CDR3: CASSEAGLVSGEQYF
DNA: TGTGCCAGCAGTGAGGCGGGACTAGTCAGCGGCGAGCAGTACTTC
V: TRBV2
size: many
J: TRBJ2-7
D: TRBD2

CDR3: CASSLATSGYNEQFF
DNA: TGTGCCAGCAGCTTAGCGACTAGCGGATACAATGAGCAGTTCTTC
V: TRBV13
size: .
J: TRBJ2-1
D: TRBD2

CDR3: CATSRDRRGYEQYF
DNA: TGTGCCACCAGCAGAGATCGGAGGGGTTACGAGCAGTACTTC
V: TRBV15
size: .
J: TRBJ2-7
D: .

CDR3: CASSQGAGGPGANVLTF
DNA: TGTGCCAGCAGCCAAGGCGCCGGGGGTCCAGGGGCCAACGTCCTGACTTTC
V: TRBV4-2
size: .
J: TRBJ2-6
D: .

CDR3: CASSLVRGSTDTQYF
DNA: TGCGCCAGCAGCTTGGTCCGGGGAAGCACAGATACGCAGTATTTT
V: TRBV5-1
size: .
J: TRBJ2-3
D: .

CDR3: CASSIRLAGGSGELFF
DNA: TGTGCCAGCAGCATACGACTAGCGGGGGGTTCTGGGGAGCTGTTTTTT
V: TRBV5-4
size: .
J: TRBJ2-2
D: TRBD2

CDR3: CASRPRANTGELFF
DNA: TGTGCCAGTAGACCCAGGGCTAACACCGGGGAGCTGTTTTTT
V: TRBV19
size: .
J: TRBJ2-2
D: .

CDR3: CASSLEAGRYNEQFF
DNA: TGTGCCAGCAGCTTAGAGGCGGGTAGATACAATGAGCAGTTCTTC
V: TRBV7-2
size: .
J: TRBJ2-1
D: .